The 19 T cell receptor beta chains below all came from one sample that was sequenced in a study of T cell repertoires in cytomegalovirus infection. TCRdb analysed the reads with MiXCR anew, one entry per CDR3 protein. Among about 600,000 distinct CDR3 sequences listed, 20% to 30% were seen once. Sequencing was carried out using CD8+ T cells from PBMCs. Every receptor here comes from a human donor in good health (CMV status not recorded). Some clones in this sample may be carry-over from other donors' samples.

This clonotype was detected ten times or more. J is TRBJ1-5 and V is TRBV7-8; D not certain. From germline, CDR1 is SGHVS and CDR2 FQNEAQ. The CDR3 sequence is 12 residues long. The germline V and J ends were trimmed by 6 bases and 6 bases, with 9 bases remaining between them. This CDR3 reads CASSAGSQPQHF. The CDR3 DNA is TGTGCCAGCAGTGCAGGCTCTCAGCCCCAGCATTTT.

This clonotype was recorded a few times. The V and J genes are TRBV9 and TRBJ1-2; 11 nucleotides align to TRBD1. CDR1 and CDR2 from the germline V gene are SGDLS and YYNGEE. The V and J ends lost 3 bases and 7 bases, in that order; junction bases with no gene match: 5. This CDR3 is built from 14 residues. The CDR3 loop is CASSGTGGLRGYTF. The CDR3 DNA follows: TGTGCCAGCAGCGGGACAGGGGGCTTGCGTGGCTACACCTTC. Supplemented by reference TRBV9 and TRBJ1-2, the full variable domain reads DSGVTQTPKHLITATGQRVTLRCSPRSGDLSVYWYQQSLDQGLQFLIQYYNGEERAKGNILERFSAQQFPDLHSELNLSSLELGDSALYFCASSGTGGLRGYTFGSGTRLTVV.

This clonotype has only a few counts. V and J are TRBV5-6 and TRBJ1-5; D is uncertain. Germline lookup yields CDR1 SGHDT and CDR2 YYEEEE. Between the trimmed V and J ends, which lost 4 bases and 7 bases, there was a span of 15 bases. The CDR3 has 14 residues. The CDR3 bases are TGTGCCAGCAGCCTGCAAGGGAAATTCCAGCCCCAGCATTTT. Translating gives CASSLQGKFQPQHF.

This clonotype was seen a few times. V is TRBV25-1 and J is TRBJ2-4; the match to TRBD1 covers 10 bases. The CDR3 has 16 amino acids. CDR1 is MGHDK and CDR2 is SYGVNS in the germline V gene. The ends lost 4 bases at V and 0 bases at J; junction bases unmatched: 3. The CDR3 here is CASSGQGAVAKNIQYF. CDR3 sequence (DNA): TGTGCCAGCAGTGGACAGGGGGCCGTAGCCAAAAACATTCAGTACTTC. Full variable domain (missing parts from reference TRBV25-1 and TRBJ2-4): EADIYQTPRYLVIGTGKKITLECSQTMGHDKMYWYQQDPGMELHLIHYSYGVNSTEKGDLSSESTVSRIRTEHFPLTLESARPSHTSQYLCASSGQGAVAKNIQYFGAGTRLSVL.

There are a few counts of this clonotype. The chain links TRBV7-9 to TRBJ2-2; tentative D call: TRBD2 (6 bases). The ends were cut back, 5 bases at V and 4 bases at J, with 17 bases in the middle. The germline gives CDR1 SEHNR, CDR2 FQNEAQ (reference sequence). The CDR3 loop spans 16 amino acids. The CDR3 sequence is CASSPGGWRGTGELFF. The CDR3 nucleotides read TGTGCCAGCAGCCCAGGAGGGTGGCGAGGCACCGGGGAGCTGTTTTTT.

The rearrangement uses TRBV9 and TRBJ2-2, with D hard to call. Germline loops: CDR1 SGDLS, CDR2 YYNGEE. The CDR3 runs 12 residues. V was trimmed by 3 bases and J by 4 bases, leaving 4 bases between them. This chain's CDR3 is CASSAITGELFF. CDR3 coding DNA: TGTGCCAGCAGCGCGATCACCGGGGAGCTGTTTTTT.

In its sample, this clonotype was seen a few times. The chain couples TRBV7-9 to TRBJ1-1; a possible D gene is TRBD1 (5 bases). Trimming cost V 3 bases and J 1 base, with 12 bases left between them. In germline, CDR1 is SEHNR, CDR2 FQNEAQ (reference sequence). The CDR3 covers 15 residues. The CDR3 nucleotides are TGTGCCAGCAGCTTCCCCGGGACTCCGAACACTGAAGCTTTCTTT. Protein sequence: CASSFPGTPNTEAFF.

This clonotype was recorded a few times. The J gene is TRBJ2-1, the V gene TRBV6-2 or TRBV6-3, with 9 nucleotides matching TRBD2. The CDR3 spans 16 residues. V lost 4 bases, J lost 5 bases, and 9 bases stayed unmatched. Germline V lookup: CDR1 MNHEY, CDR2 SVGEGT. CDR3 residues: CASSFSGGPMNNEQFF. The CDR3 DNA is TGTGCCAGCAGTTTTAGCGGGGGACCGATGAACAATGAGCAGTTCTTC.

This clonotype was seen at least ten times. The rearrangement joins TRBV7-6 to TRBJ2-7; 8 nucleotides match TRBD1. CDR1 is SGHVS, CDR2 FNYEAQ, per germline. Trimming cost V 0 bases and J 2 bases; bases outside gene matches: 0. This CDR3 comprises 14 residues. The DNA of the CDR3 is TGTGCCAGCAGCTTAGCGGACAGGGCCTACGAGCAGTACGTC. It is translated as CASSLADRAYEQYV.

The rearrangement uses TRBV20-1 and TRBJ2-3, with D perhaps assigned TRBD1 or TRBD2 (5 bases each). Germline CDR1 is DFQATT and CDR2 is SNEGSKA (reference sequence). The V end was cut by 5 bases, the J end by 6 bases, with 18 bases between. CDR3 length equals 14 residues. DNA of the CDR3: TGCAGTGCTCCGGGACGGTATTTAGATGATACGCAGTATTTT. It specifies CSAPGRYLDDTQYF.

This clonotype showed up just a few times. The gene calls are TRBV28 and TRBJ1-3, with unresolved D. The length of the CDR3 is 17 residues. The V gene's germline CDR1 is MDHEN and CDR2 SYDVKM. V lost 2 bases, J lost 0 bases, and 14 bases lay in between. CDR3 in DNA: TGTGCCAGCAGTTTAATGACCCTCATTAACTCTGGAAACACCATATATTTT. Protein product: CASSLMTLINSGNTIYF.

The chain uses TRBV6-2 or TRBV6-3 and TRBJ2-1, with TRBD2 matching over 10 bases. The junction had 11 bases not matched to a gene; V was cut back by 9 bases and J by 9 bases. The CDR3 loop spans 14 amino acids. Germline assignment: CDR1 MNHEY and CDR2 SVGEGT. The chain's CDR3 is CASRLAGPEGEQFF. CDR3 in DNA: TGTGCCAGTAGACTAGCGGGCCCCGAGGGTGAGCAGTTCTTC.

Details on this clonotype: With a much larger clone just one base away, this may be a read error. The rearrangement links TRBV28 to TRBJ1-3; possibly TRBD1 for D (5 bases). The length of the CDR3 is 15 residues. Trimming cost V 6 bases and J 0 bases, with 12 bases left between them. Germline V gives CDR1 MDHEN, CDR2 SYDVKM. This chain's CDR3 is CASRPNRYSGNTIYF. The CDR3 DNA reads as TGTGCCAGCAGGCCGAACAGGTACTCTGGAAACACCATATATTTT.

The gene calls are TRBV20-1 and TRBJ2-5, with 10 nucleotides matching TRBD1. V lost 6 bases to trimming and J lost 5 bases; unmatched junction nucleotides: 18. Germline V gene sequence: CDR1 DFQATT, CDR2 SNEGSKA (reference sequence). CDR3 size: 17 residues. The CDR3 protein is CSADRGNSDFQGETQYF. CDR3 nucleotides: TGCAGTGCGGACAGGGGGAATTCGGACTTCCAAGGGGAGACCCAGTACTTC.

The chain combines TRBV9 with TRBJ2-3; D might be TRBD1 (6 bases). V lost 0 bases and J 4 bases, leaving 15 bases between the germline ends. Germline V lookup: CDR1 SGDLS, CDR2 YYNGEE. CDR3 length equals 16 residues. The CDR3 nucleotides read TGTGCCAGCAGCGTAGAGGAAGGGGGTTTGGCAGATACGCAGTATTTT. This translates into CASSVEEGGLADTQYF.

There are a few counts of this clonotype. CDR3 loop: CASSIRGIEFYEQYV. CDR3 bases: TGTGCCAGCAGCATCAGGGGGATCGAGTTCTACGAGCAGTACGTC. The chain uses TRBV28 and TRBJ2-7, with 7 bases that match TRBD1. V shed 6 bases, J shed 3 bases, and the junction held 11 bases outside the gene matches. Looked up from germline, CDR1 is MDHEN and CDR2 is SYDVKM. This CDR3 has 15 residues.

The chain uses TRBV19 and TRBJ1-5; D ambiguous. CDR1 and CDR2 (germline): LNHDA, SQIVND (reference sequence). V shed 7 bases and J shed 2 bases, with 12 bases lying between them. The CDR3 extends over 14 amino acids. CDR3 amino acids: CASTGLIGNQPQHF. The CDR3 DNA reads as TGTGCCAGTACTGGGTTGATCGGCAATCAGCCCCAGCATTTT.

A few counts support this clonotype. The chain joins TRBV9 to TRBJ1-1, with no clear D. The V and J ends lost 3 bases and 0 bases respectively, with 15 bases between them. The CDR3 has 16 residues. CDR1 SGDLS and CDR2 YYNGEE come from the germline V gene. The CDR3 reads CASSDLGRRVNTEAFF. For the CDR3, the DNA is TGTGCCAGCAGCGATCTGGGCCGCCGGGTGAACACTGAAGCTTTCTTT. The full variable domain, with the rest looked up from reference TRBV9 and TRBJ1-1, is DSGVTQTPKHLITATGQRVTLRCSPRSGDLSVYWYQQSLDQGLQFLIQYYNGEERAKGNILERFSAQQFPDLHSELNLSSLELGDSALYFCASSDLGRRVNTEAFFGQGTRLTVV.

This clonotype was picked up a small number of times. The chain carries TRBV20-1 and TRBJ2-4; D is perhaps TRBD1 (6 bases). From germline, CDR1 is DFQATT and CDR2 SNEGSKA (reference sequence). V lost 5 bases and J lost 3, with 11 bases in between. This CDR3 has 13 residues. DNA of the CDR3: TGCAGTGCTGAACAGGGTTTCAAAAACATTCAGTACTTC. Amino acids: CSAEQGFKNIQYF.